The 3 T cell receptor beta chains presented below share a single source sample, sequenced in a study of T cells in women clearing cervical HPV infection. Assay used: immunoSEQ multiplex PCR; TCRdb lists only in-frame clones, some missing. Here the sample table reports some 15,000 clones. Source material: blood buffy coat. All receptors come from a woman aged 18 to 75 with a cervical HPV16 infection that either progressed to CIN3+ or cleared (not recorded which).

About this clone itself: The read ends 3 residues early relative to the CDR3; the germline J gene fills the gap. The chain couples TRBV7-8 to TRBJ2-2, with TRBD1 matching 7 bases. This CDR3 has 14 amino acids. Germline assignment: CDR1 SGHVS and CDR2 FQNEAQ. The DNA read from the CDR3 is TGTGCCAGCAGCCGTACAGGGGTAAAAGAAAAG. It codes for CASSRTGVKEK. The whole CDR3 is CASSRTGVKEKLFF.

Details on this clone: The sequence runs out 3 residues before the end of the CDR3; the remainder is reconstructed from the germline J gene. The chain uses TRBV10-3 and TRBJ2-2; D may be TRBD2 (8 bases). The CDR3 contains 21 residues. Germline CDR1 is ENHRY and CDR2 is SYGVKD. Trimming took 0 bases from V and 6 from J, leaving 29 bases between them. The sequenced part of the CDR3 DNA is TGTGCCATCAGTGAGTCACAGGGGCTAGCGGGTTCTCGAAGGATCGCCGGGGAG. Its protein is CAISESQGLAGSRRIAGE. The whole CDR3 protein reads CAISESQGLAGSRRIAGELFF.

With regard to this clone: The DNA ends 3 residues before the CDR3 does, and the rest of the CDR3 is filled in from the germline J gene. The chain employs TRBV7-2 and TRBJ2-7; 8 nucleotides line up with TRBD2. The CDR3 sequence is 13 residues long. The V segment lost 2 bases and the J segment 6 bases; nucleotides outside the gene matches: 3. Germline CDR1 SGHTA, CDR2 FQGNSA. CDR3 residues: CASSLSGGGEQYF. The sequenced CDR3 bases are TGTGCCAGCAGCTTATCGGGGGGGGGCGAG.